The 21 T cell receptor beta chains below were found in one sample sequenced in a study of blood T cell repertoires in COVID-19. TCRdb keeps only in-frame clones here, not all; method: immunoSEQ multiplex PCR. The table lists 200,000 to 250,000 clones, less than 85% of them singletons, with 3% to 4.5% in the top ten. The specimen was peripheral blood. The receptor source for this set is a woman aged 80 or over with acute or convalescent COVID-19.

The rearrangement uses TRBV9 and TRBJ2-1; D ambiguous. Trimming stripped 4 bases from V and 5 bases from J, with 10 bases between. Germline lookup yields CDR1 SGDLS and CDR2 YYNGEE. The CDR3 covers 13 residues. CDR3 coding DNA: TGTGCCAGCAGCCTAAGTCGGGACAATGAGCAGTTCTTC. Its protein product is CASSLSRDNEQFF.

The chain carries TRBV9 and TRBJ1-1; TRBD1 aligns across 8 bases. Germline lookup yields CDR1 SGDLS and CDR2 YYNGEE. V lost 3 bases to trimming and J lost 1 base; unmatched junction nucleotides: 5. CDR3 length: 15 amino acids. CDR3 in DNA: TGTGCCAGCAGCGCAGGGGGCGTTGGGAACACTGAAGCTTTCTTT. Protein product: CASSAGGVGNTEAFF.

This clone was seen a handful of times. V is TRBV29-1 and J is TRBJ1-2, with 7 nucleotides matching TRBD1. The CDR3 loop spans 13 amino acids. Trimming at V came to 1 base and at J to 3 bases, leaving 2 bases not matched to a gene. From germline, CDR1 is SQVTM and CDR2 ANQGSEA. The CDR3 here is CSVEGGTDYGYTF. DNA for the CDR3: TGCAGCGTTGAAGGCGGGACAGACTATGGCTACACCTTC.

This clone was observed a handful of times. The J gene is TRBJ1-1, the V gene TRBV7-2; TRBD1 aligns across 11 bases. The CDR3 contains 15 residues. The ends lost 4 bases at V and 6 bases at J; junction bases unmatched: 7. Germline CDR1 SGHTA, CDR2 FQGNSA. Here the CDR3 DNA reads TGTGCCAGCAGCTCTAGGGACAGGGGGGTCTCTGAAGCTTTCTTT. It specifies CASSSRDRGVSEAFF.

The rearrangement links TRBV5-8 to TRBJ1-2; 8 bases are shared with TRBD1. Trimming took 0 bases from V and 4 from J; bases not matched to a gene: 11. From germline, CDR1 is SGHTS and CDR2 YDEGEE. The length of the CDR3 is 17 residues. The DNA for the CDR3 is TGTGCCAGCAGCTTGGCCTTTGGACAGGGTATACCCTATGGCTACACCTTC. Amino acids: CASSLAFGQGIPYGYTF.

The chain recombines TRBV6-5 with TRBJ2-7; TRBD1 matches 7 bases. Trimming at V came to 8 bases and at J to 2 bases, leaving 6 bases not matched to a gene. Germline V lookup: CDR1 MNHEY, CDR2 SVGAGI. This CDR3 contains 13 residues. CDR3 in amino acids: CASSQGNTYEQYF. CDR3 bases: TGTGCCAGCTCACAGGGGAACACCTACGAGCAGTACTTC.

In DNA, the CDR3 is TGTGCCAGCAGCCAAGCCACAAGAACGAGGCAGACCCAGTACTTC. Translated: CASSQATRTRQTQYF. The chain couples TRBV3-1 (or the pseudogene TRBV3-2) to TRBJ2-5; unclear D gene. The V gene's germline CDR1 is LGHDT and CDR2 YNNKEL (reference sequence). V lost 1 base to trimming and J lost 6 bases, with 15 bases between them. This CDR3 spans 15 amino acids.

This rearrangement joins TRBV7-9 to TRBJ1-2; no reliable D call. In germline, CDR1 is SEHNR, CDR2 FQNEAQ (reference sequence). The V and J ends lost 1 base and 8 bases respectively, with 8 bases between them. CDR3 length: 12 residues. CDR3 DNA sequence: TGTGCCAGCAGCTTAGGGCCCCAGGGCTACACCTTC. Its protein product is CASSLGPQGYTF.

This chain joins TRBV21-1 and TRBJ2-7; the table names TRBD2, a call not compared with the DNA. TRBV21-1 is given as a pseudogene. This CDR3 contains 16 residues. The CDR3, as DNA: TGTGCCAGCAGCGGCCGGGAAGCGGGGGCCTCCTACGAGCAGTACTTC. Its translation: CASSGREAGASYEQYF.

V and J are TRBV3-1 (or the pseudogene TRBV3-2) and TRBJ2-3, with 7 bases fitting TRBD2. This CDR3 is 15 amino acids long. After removal of 2 bases from V and 2 bases from J, the junction contained 4 bases not matched to a gene. The germline V gene has CDR1 LGHDT and CDR2 YNNKEL (reference sequence). CDR3 DNA: TGTGCCAGCAGCCAACGGCGGGGGAACACAGATACGCAGTATTTT. This gives the protein CASSQRRGNTDTQYF.

The V and J genes are TRBV6-5 and TRBJ1-6; TRBD1 matches at 8 bases. Germline-derived CDR1 and CDR2 are MNHEY and SVGAGI. The CDR3 runs 15 residues. With V trimmed by 6 bases and J by 6 bases, 7 bases remained unmatched. As DNA, the CDR3 is TGTGCCAGCAGCCCCATGGGACAGGTTAATTCACCCCTCCACTTT. Translating gives CASSPMGQVNSPLHF.

The CDR3 is CASSANGGAYLEEQFF. As DNA, the CDR3 is TGTGCCAGCAGCGCCAACGGGGGGGCCTACCTGGAGGAGCAGTTCTTC. The genes are TRBV7-2 and TRBJ2-1; 8 bases agree with TRBD2. CDR1 and CDR2 from the germline V gene are SGHTA and FQGNSA. The CDR3 runs 16 residues. Trimming at V came to 5 bases and at J to 10 bases, leaving 16 bases not matched to a gene.

The rearrangement uses TRBV9 and TRBJ2-6; a weak D match, TRBD1 (5 bases). V lost 3 bases and J 2 bases, leaving 9 bases between the germline ends. Germline V gene sequence: CDR1 SGDLS, CDR2 YYNGEE. The CDR3 is 15 residues long. CDR3 bases: TGTGCCAGCAGCGAAGGGGTCCCTGGGGCCAACGTCCTGACTTTC. Its translation: CASSEGVPGANVLTF.

The chain joins TRBV7-2 to TRBJ1-2; no firm D call. The CDR3 length is 12 residues. V lost 5 bases to trimming and J lost 1 base, with 5 bases between them. Germline V gene data show CDR1 as SGHTA and CDR2 as FQGNSA. CDR3 sequence: CASSASNYGYTF. As DNA, the CDR3 is TGTGCCAGCAGCGCTAGTAACTATGGCTACACCTTC.

This clone was seen a single time. J is TRBJ1-2 and V is TRBV7-9; D is unresolved. V lost 0 bases and J lost 8, with 7 bases in between. The CDR3 loop spans 12 amino acids. The V gene's germline CDR1 is SEHNR and CDR2 FQNEAQ (reference sequence). The CDR3 loop is CASSLAMEGYTF. In nucleotides, the CDR3 is TGTGCCAGCAGCTTAGCGATGGAGGGCTACACCTTC.

The J gene is TRBJ2-3, the V gene TRBV12-5, with D tentatively TRBD1 (5 bases). Deletions cut 3 bases from V and 0 bases from J, with 16 bases between. The CDR3 has 17 residues. CDR1 LGHNT and CDR2 FRNRAP come from the germline V gene. The CDR3, as DNA: TGTGCTAGTGGTTTTAGGGGAACGGCTAGGAGCACAGATACGCAGTATTTT. Translating it yields CASGFRGTARSTDTQYF. The whole variable domain, filled in from reference TRBV12-5 and TRBJ2-3, reads DARVTQTPRHKVTEMGQEVTMRCQPILGHNTVFWYRQTMMQGLELLAYFRNRAPLDDSGMPKDRFSAEMPDATLATLKIQPSEPRDSAVYFCASGFRGTARSTDTQYFGPGTRLTVL.

In nucleotides, the CDR3 is TGTGCCAGCAGAAGGACAGGGGAGAATTCACCCCTCCACTTT. Encoded protein: CASRRTGENSPLHF. This chain links TRBV6-5 with TRBJ1-6; TRBD1 aligns across 9 bases. V lost 6 bases and J lost 7; bases outside the gene matches: 4. This CDR3 contains 14 residues. Germline CDR1 is MNHEY and CDR2 is SVGAGI.

This chain links TRBV3-1 (or the pseudogene TRBV3-2) with TRBJ1-1; D is unclear. Deletions cut 5 bases from V and 3 bases from J, with 13 bases between. CDR3 size: 14 residues. Germline values: CDR1 LGHDT, CDR2 YNNKEL (reference sequence). The CDR3 bases are TGTGCCAGCAGCGCACGTGGGGAGTACACTGAAGCTTTCTTT. It codes for CASSARGEYTEAFF.

The chain is built from TRBV25-1 and TRBJ2-1; D gene ambiguous. Trimming pared 4 bases from V and 5 bases from J, leaving 15 bases between. The CDR3 is made up of 15 amino acids. Germline CDR1 is MGHDK and CDR2 is SYGVNS. In nucleotides, the CDR3 is TGTGCCAGCAGTGCATCGGGTGGAGTCCACAATGAGCAGTTCTTC. Its protein is CASSASGGVHNEQFF.

The DNA of the CDR3 is TGTGCCAGCAGTGAGGGGGGTTTGGTCTCTGAAGCTTTCTTT. Translated: CASSEGGLVSEAFF. This chain links TRBV25-1 with TRBJ1-1; D might be TRBD1 (5 bases). The V end was cut by 3 bases, the J end by 6 bases, with 14 bases between. The CDR3 extends over 14 amino acids. CDR1 and CDR2 from the germline V gene are MGHDK and SYGVNS.

This clone was counted a few times. V usage is TRBV7-2 and J usage is TRBJ1-4; D remains unclear. V was clipped by 0 bases and J by 8 bases, with 10 bases between them. Germline V gene sequence: CDR1 SGHTA, CDR2 FQGNSA. CDR3 length: 14 residues. This chain's CDR3 is CASSLAPGSEKLFF. Here the CDR3 DNA reads TGTGCCAGCAGCTTAGCCCCCGGGAGCGAAAAACTGTTTTTT.